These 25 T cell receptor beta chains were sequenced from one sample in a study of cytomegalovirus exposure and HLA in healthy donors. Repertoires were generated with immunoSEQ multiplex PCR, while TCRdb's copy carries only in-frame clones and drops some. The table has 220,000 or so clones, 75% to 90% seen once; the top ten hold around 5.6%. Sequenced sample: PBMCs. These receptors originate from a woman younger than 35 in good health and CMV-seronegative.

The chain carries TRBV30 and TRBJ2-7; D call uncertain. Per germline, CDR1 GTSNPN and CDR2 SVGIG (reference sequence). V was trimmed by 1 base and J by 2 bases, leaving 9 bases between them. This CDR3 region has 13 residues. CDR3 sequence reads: CAWSAGTTYEQYF. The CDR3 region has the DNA TGTGCCTGGAGTGCTGGCACGACCTACGAGCAGTACTTC.

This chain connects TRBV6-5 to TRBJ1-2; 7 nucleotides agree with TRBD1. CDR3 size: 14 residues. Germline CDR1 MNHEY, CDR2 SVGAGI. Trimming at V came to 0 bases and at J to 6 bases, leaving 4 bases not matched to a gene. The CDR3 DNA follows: TGTGCCAGCAGTTACTCCAGGGGGGCAGATGGCTACACCTTC. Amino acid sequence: CASSYSRGADGYTF.

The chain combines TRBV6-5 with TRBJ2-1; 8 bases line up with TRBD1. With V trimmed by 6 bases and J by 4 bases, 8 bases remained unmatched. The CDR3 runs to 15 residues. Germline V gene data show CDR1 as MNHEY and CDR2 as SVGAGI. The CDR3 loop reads CASRIGQGAYNEQFF. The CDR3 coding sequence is TGTGCCAGCAGGATTGGACAGGGTGCTTACAATGAGCAGTTCTTC.

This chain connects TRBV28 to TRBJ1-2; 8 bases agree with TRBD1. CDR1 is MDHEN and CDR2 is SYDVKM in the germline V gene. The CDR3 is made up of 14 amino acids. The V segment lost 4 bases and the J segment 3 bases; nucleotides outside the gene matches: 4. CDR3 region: CASSSDREYYGYTF. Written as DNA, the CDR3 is TGTGCCAGCAGTTCGGACAGGGAATACTATGGCTACACCTTC.

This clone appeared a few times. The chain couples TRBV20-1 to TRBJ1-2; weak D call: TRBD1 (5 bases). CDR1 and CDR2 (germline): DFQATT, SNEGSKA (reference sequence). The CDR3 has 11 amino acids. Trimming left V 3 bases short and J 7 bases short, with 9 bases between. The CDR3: CSASEGSGYTF. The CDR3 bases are TGCAGTGCTAGTGAGGGGTCTGGCTACACCTTC.

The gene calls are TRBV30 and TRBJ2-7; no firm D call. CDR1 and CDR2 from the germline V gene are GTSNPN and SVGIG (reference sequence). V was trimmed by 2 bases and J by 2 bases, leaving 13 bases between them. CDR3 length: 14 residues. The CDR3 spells CAWSIGPTTYEQYF. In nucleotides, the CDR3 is TGTGCCTGGAGTATCGGACCTACTACCTACGAGCAGTACTTC.

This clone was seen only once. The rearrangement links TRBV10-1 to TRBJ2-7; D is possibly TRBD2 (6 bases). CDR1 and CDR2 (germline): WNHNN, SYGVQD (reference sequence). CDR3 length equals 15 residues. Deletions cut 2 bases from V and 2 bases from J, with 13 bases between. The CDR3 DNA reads TGCGCCAGCAGTGAGGGGCTAGCGCTGCCCTACGAGCAGTACTTC. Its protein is CASSEGLALPYEQYF.

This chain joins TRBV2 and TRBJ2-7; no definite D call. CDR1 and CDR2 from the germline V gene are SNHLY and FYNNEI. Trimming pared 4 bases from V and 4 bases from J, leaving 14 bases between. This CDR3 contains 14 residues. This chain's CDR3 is CASSGESLGYEQYF. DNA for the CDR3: TGTGCCAGCAGTGGGGAATCACTCGGGTACGAGCAGTACTTC.

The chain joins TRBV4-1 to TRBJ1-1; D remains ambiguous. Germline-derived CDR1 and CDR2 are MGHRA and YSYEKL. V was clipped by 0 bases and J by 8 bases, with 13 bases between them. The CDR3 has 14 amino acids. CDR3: CASSQDEQLVEAFF. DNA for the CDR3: TGCGCCAGCAGCCAAGATGAACAGTTAGTCGAAGCTTTCTTT.

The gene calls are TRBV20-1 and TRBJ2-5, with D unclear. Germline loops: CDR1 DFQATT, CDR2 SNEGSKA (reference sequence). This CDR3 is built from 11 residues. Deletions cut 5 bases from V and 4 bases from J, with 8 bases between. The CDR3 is CSAELRETQYF. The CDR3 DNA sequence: TGCAGTGCTGAACTCCGAGAGACCCAGTACTTC.

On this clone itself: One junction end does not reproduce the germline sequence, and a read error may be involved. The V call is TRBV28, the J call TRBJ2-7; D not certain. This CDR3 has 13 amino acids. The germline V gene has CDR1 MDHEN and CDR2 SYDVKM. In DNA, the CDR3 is TGTGCCAGCAGTCTATGGTCTAGTAACGAGCAGTACTTC. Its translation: CASSLWSSNEQYF.

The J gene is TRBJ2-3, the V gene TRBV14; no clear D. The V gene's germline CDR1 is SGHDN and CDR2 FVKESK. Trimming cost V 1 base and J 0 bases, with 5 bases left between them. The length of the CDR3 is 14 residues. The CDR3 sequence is CASSQARSTDTQYF. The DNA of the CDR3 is TGTGCCAGCAGCCAAGCCCGGAGCACAGATACGCAGTATTTT.

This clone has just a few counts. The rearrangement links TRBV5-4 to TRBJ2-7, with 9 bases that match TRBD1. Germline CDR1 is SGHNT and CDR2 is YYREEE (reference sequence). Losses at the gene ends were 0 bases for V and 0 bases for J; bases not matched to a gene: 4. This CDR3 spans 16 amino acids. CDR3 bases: TGTGCCAGCAGCTTGGCCGCGGGACAGGGCTCCTACGAGCAGTACTTC. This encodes CASSLAAGQGSYEQYF.

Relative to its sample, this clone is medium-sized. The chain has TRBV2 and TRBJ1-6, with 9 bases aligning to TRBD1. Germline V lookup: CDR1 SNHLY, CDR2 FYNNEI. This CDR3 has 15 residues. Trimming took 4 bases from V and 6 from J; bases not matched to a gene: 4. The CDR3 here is CASSGNRGRNSPLHF. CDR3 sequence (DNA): TGTGCCAGCAGTGGCAACAGGGGGCGTAATTCACCCCTCCACTTT.

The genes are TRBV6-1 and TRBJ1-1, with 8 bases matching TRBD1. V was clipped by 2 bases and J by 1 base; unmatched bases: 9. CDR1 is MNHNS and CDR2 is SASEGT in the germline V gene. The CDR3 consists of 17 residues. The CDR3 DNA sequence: TGTGCCAGCAGTGAATTCGGGGCAGGGGGCTGGAACACTGAAGCTTTCTTT. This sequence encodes CASSEFGAGGWNTEAFF.

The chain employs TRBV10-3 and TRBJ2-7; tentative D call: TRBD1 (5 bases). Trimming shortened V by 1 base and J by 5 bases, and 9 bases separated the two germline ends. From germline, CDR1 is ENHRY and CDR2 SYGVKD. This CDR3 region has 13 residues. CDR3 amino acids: CAISEWGSHEQYF. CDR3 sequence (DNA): TGTGCCATCAGTGAGTGGGGCAGTCACGAGCAGTACTTC.

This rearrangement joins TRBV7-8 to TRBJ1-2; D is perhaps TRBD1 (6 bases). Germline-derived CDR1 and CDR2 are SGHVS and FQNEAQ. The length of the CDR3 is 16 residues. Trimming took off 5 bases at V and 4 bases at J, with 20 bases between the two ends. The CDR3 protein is CASSPSRGRGTYGYTF. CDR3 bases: TGTGCCAGCAGCCCTAGTCGGGGAAGGGGGACCTATGGCTACACCTTC.

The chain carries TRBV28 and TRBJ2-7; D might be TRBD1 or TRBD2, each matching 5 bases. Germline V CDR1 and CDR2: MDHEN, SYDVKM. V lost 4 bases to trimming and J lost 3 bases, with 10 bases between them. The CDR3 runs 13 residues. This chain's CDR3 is CASSSGTDYEQYF. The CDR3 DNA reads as TGTGCCAGCAGTTCCGGGACGGACTACGAGCAGTACTTC.

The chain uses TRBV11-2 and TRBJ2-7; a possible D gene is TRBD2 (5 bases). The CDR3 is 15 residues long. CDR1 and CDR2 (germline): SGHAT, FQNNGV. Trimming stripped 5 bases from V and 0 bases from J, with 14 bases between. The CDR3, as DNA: TGTGCCAGCAGCCGTGGACTGGGTTCCTCCTACGAGCAGTACTTC. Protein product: CASSRGLGSSYEQYF.

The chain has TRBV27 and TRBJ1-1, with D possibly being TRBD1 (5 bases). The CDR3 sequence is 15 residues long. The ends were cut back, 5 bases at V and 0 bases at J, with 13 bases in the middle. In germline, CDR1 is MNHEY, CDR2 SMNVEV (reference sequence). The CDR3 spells CASSPWDRVNTEAFF. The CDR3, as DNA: TGTGCCAGCAGTCCATGGGACCGCGTGAACACTGAAGCTTTCTTT.

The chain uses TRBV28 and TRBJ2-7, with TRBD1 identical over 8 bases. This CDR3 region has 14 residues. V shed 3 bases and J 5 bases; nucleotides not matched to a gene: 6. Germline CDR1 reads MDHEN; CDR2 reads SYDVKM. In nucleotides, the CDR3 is TGTGCCAGCAGTTTTGACAGGGGAGTCGACGAGCAGTACTTC. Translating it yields CASSFDRGVDEQYF.

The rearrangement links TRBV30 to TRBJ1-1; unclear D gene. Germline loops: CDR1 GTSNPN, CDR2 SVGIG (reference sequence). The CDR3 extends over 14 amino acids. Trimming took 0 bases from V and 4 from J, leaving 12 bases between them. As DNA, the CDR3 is TGTGCCTGGAGTGTATCGGACGTGAGCACTGAAGCTTTCTTT. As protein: CAWSVSDVSTEAFF.

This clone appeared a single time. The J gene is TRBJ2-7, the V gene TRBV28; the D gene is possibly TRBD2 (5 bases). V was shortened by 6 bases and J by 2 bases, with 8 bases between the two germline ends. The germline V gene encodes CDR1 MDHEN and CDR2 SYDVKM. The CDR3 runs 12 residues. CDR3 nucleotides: TGTGCCAGCAGAGGACTTACCTACGAGCAGTACTTC. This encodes CASRGLTYEQYF. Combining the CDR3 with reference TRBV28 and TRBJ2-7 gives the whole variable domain DVKVTQSSRYLVKRTGEKVFLECVQDMDHENMFWYRQDPGLGLRLIYFSYDVKMKEKGDIPEGYSVSREKKERFSLILESASTNQTSMYLCASRGLTYEQYFGPGTRLTVT.

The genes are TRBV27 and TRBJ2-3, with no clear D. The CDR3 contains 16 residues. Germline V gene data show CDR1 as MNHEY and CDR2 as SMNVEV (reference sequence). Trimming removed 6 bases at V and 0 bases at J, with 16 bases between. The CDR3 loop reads CASSLLAGTSTDTQYF. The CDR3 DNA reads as TGTGCCAGCAGCCTCCTGGCAGGAACTAGCACAGATACGCAGTATTTT.

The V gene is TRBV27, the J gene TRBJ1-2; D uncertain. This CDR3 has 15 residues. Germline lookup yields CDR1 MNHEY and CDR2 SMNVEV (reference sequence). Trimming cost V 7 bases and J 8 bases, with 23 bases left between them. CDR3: CASIPFFGWLLGYTF. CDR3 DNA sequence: TGTGCCAGCATCCCCTTTTTCGGGTGGCTTCTGGGCTACACCTTC.